These T cell receptor beta chains were read from a single sample in a study of blood T cell repertoires in COVID-19. The data were produced by immunoSEQ multiplex PCR, yet TCRdb's version contains in-frame clones alone and is incomplete. The top ten hold approximately 4.3% of the sample, which has roughly 250,000 clones, 88% seen once. Sequencing was performed on peripheral blood. The receptors were gathered from a man between 60 and 75 years old who had recovered from COVID-19. CDR3s leave out the opening cysteine and the closing phenylalanine or tryptophan.

V	CDR3
TRBV7-2	ASTLGRSTEAF
TRBV3-1/TRBV3-2	ASSPTISGGPQETQY
TRBV3-1/TRBV3-2	ASSHSRGTYEQY
TRBV9	ASSVGRRDRATDTQY
TRBV7-6	ASSLGTGTTGELF
TRBV5-6	ASSHPGQLNTEAF
TRBV30	AWSVLEYGSNTGELF
TRBV19	ASSPTANYGYT
TRBV24-1	ATSVPAGPGETQY
TRBV7-9	ASSSTGGEDYGYT
TRBV7-9	ASGETGTNYGYT
TRBV27	ASSSSGNTGELF
TRBV7-8	ASSPSRTNEKLF
TRBV19	ASSLDRGSYNEQF
TRBV27	ASSLSVRGFYGYT
TRBV6-6	ASSYEGGTYGYT
TRBV5-1	ASSLGRHGTDTQY
TRBV12-3/TRBV12-4	ASSGQFSGYT
TRBV3-1/TRBV3-2	ASSQGAGGPYEQY
TRBV11-1	ASSFWDSINYEQY
TRBV6-5	ASSNHRVPNTEAF
TRBV15	ATSGGSSGNTIY
TRBV30	AWSVGTTRNTEAF
TRBV9	ASSQTGATNEKLF
TRBV7-8	ASSPGDSNQPQH
TRBV25-1	ASSAPGTGELF
TRBV5-1	ASSLEAGISYNSPLH
TRBV7-9	ASSNGQGLREAGELF
TRBV7-8	ASSRTSGGESTDTQY
TRBV5-6	ASSGGTGETEAF
TRBV6-6	ASSLTGELF
TRBV7-7	ASSWGQGALDEQF
TRBV12-5	ASGLAGTGNLDTEAF
TRBV27	ASTRGTGGTEAF
TRBV6-5	ASSYSGGPQQF
TRBV19	ASSIKGENTPLH
TRBV4-1	ASSPRGALSSYNEQF